The 30 T cell receptor beta chains reported below all come from one sample, sequenced in a study of T cell repertoires in cytomegalovirus infection. TCRdb used MiXCR to reprocess the reads, holding one entry per CDR3 protein. Among roughly 150,000 distinct CDR3 sequences listed, roughly a quarter were seen once. Sequenced sample: PBMCs. These receptors were taken from a human donor in good health (CMV status not recorded). Some clones in this sample may be carry-over from other donors' samples.

The sample holds many counts of this clonotype. The rearrangement uses TRBV11-2 and TRBJ2-1; D not resolved. The CDR3 consists of 15 residues. The V gene lost 0 bases and the J gene lost 0 bases, with 6 bases spanning the gap. Looked up from germline, CDR1 is SGHAT and CDR2 is FQNNGV. The CDR3 spells CASSLERGSYNEQFF. Written as DNA, the CDR3 is TGTGCCAGCAGCTTAGAACGTGGCTCCTACAATGAGCAGTTCTTC.

CDR3 region: CASSLGTSGRSNEQFF. The CDR3 DNA follows: TGTGCCAGCAGCTTGGGGACTAGCGGGAGGAGTAATGAGCAGTTCTTC. The chain combines TRBV5-4 with TRBJ2-1; 14 nucleotides align to TRBD2. Losses at the gene ends were 0 bases for V and 7 bases for J; bases not matched to a gene: 3. The CDR3 covers 16 residues. CDR1 is SGHNT, CDR2 YYREEE, per germline (reference sequence).

This clonotype turned up a few times. The chain combines TRBV7-2 with TRBJ1-4, with 7 positions matching TRBD1. Germline V gene lookup returns CDR1 SGHTA and CDR2 FQGNSA. The CDR3 has 15 amino acids. Trimming took 5 bases from V and 6 from J; bases not matched to a gene: 9. The CDR3 region is CASSAEQGPYEKLFF. CDR3 sequence (DNA): TGTGCCAGCAGCGCGGAACAGGGGCCGTATGAAAAACTGTTTTTT.

The chain employs TRBV7-9 and TRBJ2-1, with TRBD2 matching 8 bases. Losses at the gene ends were 5 bases for V and 4 bases for J; bases not matched to a gene: 7. CDR1 SEHNR and CDR2 FQNEAQ come from the germline V gene (reference sequence). CDR3 length: 15 amino acids. In DNA form, the CDR3 reads TGTGCCAGCAGCCCTACACTAGCGGATTACAATGAGCAGTTCTTC. It encodes CASSPTLADYNEQFF.

As for this clonotype: Given a much more abundant clone one base away, this may be a read error. The chain employs TRBV5-3 and TRBJ2-2; a weak D match, TRBD2 (5 bases). Being an ORF, TRBV5-3 has a function that is uncertain. This CDR3 is built from 11 residues. This CDR3 reads CASSSSRELVF. The CDR3 DNA sequence: TGTGCCAGCAGCTCATCGAGGGAGCTGGTTTTT.

The chain employs TRBV20-1 and TRBJ1-2; tentative D call: TRBD1 (5 bases). The V and J ends lost 6 bases and 8 bases respectively, with 16 bases between them. Germline V lookup: CDR1 DFQATT, CDR2 SNEGSKA (reference sequence). The length of the CDR3 is 12 residues. In DNA, the CDR3 is TGCAGTGCCCCAAGAGGGGCGGGGGGCTACACCTTC. It yields the protein CSAPRGAGGYTF.

Many counts were recorded for this clonotype. The rearrangement uses TRBV7-2 and TRBJ2-3; 9 nucleotides align to TRBD2. The ends lost 3 bases at V and 5 bases at J; junction bases unmatched: 6. This CDR3 has 15 residues. Per germline, CDR1 SGHTA and CDR2 FQGNSA. The CDR3 sequence: CASSFRAGGGDTQYF. The CDR3, as DNA: TGTGCCAGCAGCTTTCGGGCGGGAGGGGGAGATACGCAGTATTTT.

This clonotype has a handful of counts. V is TRBV27 and J is TRBJ2-1, with 8 bases aligning to TRBD1. CDR1 MNHEY and CDR2 SMNVEV come from the germline V gene (reference sequence). Germline trimming cut 4 bases from V and 2 bases from J; bases unmatched to any gene: 4. The CDR3 runs to 15 residues. CDR3: CASSSGQEPYNEQFF. The DNA of the CDR3 is TGTGCCAGCAGTTCGGGACAGGAGCCCTACAATGAGCAGTTCTTC.

This rearrangement joins TRBV4-3 to TRBJ1-2; maybe TRBD1 (5 bases). Germline lookup yields CDR1 LGHNA and CDR2 YSLEER. V was shortened by 0 bases and J by 10 bases, with 12 bases between the two germline ends. The CDR3 covers 13 residues. DNA for the CDR3: TGCGCCAGCAGCCAAGAAGCAGGGAACTACTACACCTTC. Residues: CASSQEAGNYYTF.

This sequence joins TRBV5-6 and TRBJ2-6; TRBD1 aligns across 7 bases. Germline assignment: CDR1 SGHDT and CDR2 YYEEEE. This CDR3 contains 16 residues. V shed 2 bases and J 0 bases; nucleotides not matched to a gene: 2. The chain's CDR3 is CASSLGTASGANVLTF. For the CDR3, the DNA is TGTGCCAGCAGCTTAGGGACAGCCTCTGGGGCCAACGTCCTGACTTTC.

In its sample, this clonotype was seen many times. The rearrangement uses TRBV10-3 and TRBJ1-1, with D possibly TRBD1 on 5 matching bases. CDR3 size: 15 residues. The ends were cut back, 2 bases at V and 1 base at J, with 11 bases in the middle. Germline CDR1 and CDR2: ENHRY and SYGVKD. CDR3 nucleotides: TGTGCCATCAGTGAGATGGGCAGGGAGAACACTGAAGCTTTCTTT. Translated: CAISEMGRENTEAFF.

The chain carries TRBV7-2 and TRBJ2-1; the D gene could be TRBD1 or TRBD2 (5 bases each). The CDR3 has 16 residues. V was cut by 4 bases and J by 4 bases, with 17 bases left in between. In germline, CDR1 is SGHTA, CDR2 FQGNSA. CDR3: CASSSDGARAYNEQFF. Here the CDR3 DNA reads TGTGCCAGCAGCTCTGACGGGGCGAGGGCTTACAATGAGCAGTTCTTC.

This chain links TRBV28 with TRBJ2-7; 7 positions match TRBD1. Germline CDR1 MDHEN, CDR2 SYDVKM. V was clipped by 6 bases and J by 12 bases; unmatched bases: 17. There are 14 residues in the CDR3. As DNA, the CDR3 is TGTGCCAGCAGCTCGGGACAGTTCTACGACGCAGTGTACTTC. Translated, it gives CASSSGQFYDAVYF.

Many counts were recorded for this clonotype. This chain joins TRBV7-2 and TRBJ1-1; 8 nucleotides line up with TRBD1. In germline, CDR1 is SGHTA, CDR2 FQGNSA. J lost 5 bases, V lost 5 bases, and 4 bases had no gene match. The CDR3 is 13 residues long. CDR3 protein: CASSQDRETEAFF. The CDR3 DNA reads as TGTGCCAGCAGCCAGGACAGGGAGACTGAAGCTTTCTTT.

The V call is TRBV4-1, the J call TRBJ2-1, with 8 bases matching TRBD1. Germline V lookup: CDR1 MGHRA, CDR2 YSYEKL. The CDR3 consists of 16 residues. The ends lost 6 bases at V and 4 bases at J; junction bases unmatched: 11. CDR3 DNA: TGCGCCAGCAGACCCCCGGGACAGGATAGATACAATGAGCAGTTCTTC. Amino acids: CASRPPGQDRYNEQFF.

This clonotype was seen a few times. The V call is TRBV27, the J call TRBJ2-2; D is possibly TRBD1 (5 bases). This CDR3 contains 14 residues. Between the trimmed V and J ends, which lost 2 bases and 8 bases, there was a span of 12 bases. Per the germline V gene, CDR1 is MNHEY and CDR2 is SMNVEV (reference sequence). The CDR3 DNA reads TGTGCCAGCAGTTTAAGGGGATCAGAAGGGGAGCTGTTTTTT. Amino acids: CASSLRGSEGELFF.

The chain links TRBV20-1 to TRBJ1-2; perhaps TRBD1 as D (5 bases). Germline V gene data show CDR1 as DFQATT and CDR2 as SNEGSKA (reference sequence). This CDR3 is 11 amino acids long. DNA for the CDR3: TGCACCAGGGCCCTTAACTATGGCTACACCTTC. This sequence encodes CTRALNYGYTF.

This chain uses TRBV4-2 with TRBJ1-2; possibly TRBD1 for D (5 bases). This CDR3 has 14 amino acids. Deletions cut 4 bases from V and 0 bases from J, with 9 bases between. Germline CDR1 reads LGHNA; CDR2 reads YNFKEQ. CDR3 sequence: CASSPQVTNYGYTF. DNA of the CDR3: TGTGCCAGCAGCCCACAGGTTACTAACTATGGCTACACCTTC.

The V and J genes are TRBV7-4 and TRBJ1-4; D remains ambiguous. Trimming took off 1 base at V and 4 bases at J, with 10 bases between the two ends. This CDR3 contains 15 residues. Germline lookup yields CDR1 SGHVT and CDR2 SQSDAQ. CDR3 in amino acids: CASSLGKGNNEKLFF. CDR3 coding DNA: TGTGCCAGCAGCTTAGGAAAAGGAAATAATGAAAAACTGTTTTTT.

This clonotype was picked up one time. This chain links TRBV5-1 with TRBJ2-1, with 7 bases aligning to TRBD2. This CDR3 comprises 13 residues. Germline CDR1 and CDR2: SGHRS and YFSETQ. Trimming removed 3 bases from V and 10 bases from J; junction bases left unmatched: 7. The CDR3 sequence is CASSWEGSREQFF. CDR3 nucleotides: TGCGCCAGCAGCTGGGAGGGGAGCCGGGAGCAGTTCTTC.

This clonotype was observed at least ten times. The chain links TRBV7-3 to TRBJ2-1; D is possibly TRBD2 (5 bases). CDR3 length: 13 residues. V was clipped by 3 bases and J by 13 bases, with 16 bases between them. The germline CDR1 and CDR2 sequences are SGHTA and FQGTGA. The CDR3 protein is CASSLALGGAQFF. The CDR3 region has the DNA TGTGCCAGCAGCTTGGCCTTAGGAGGTGCCCAGTTCTTC.

This clonotype was found a few times. The chain couples TRBV12-5 to TRBJ2-6; TRBD1 aligns across 8 bases. The CDR3 runs to 18 residues. Unmatched junction bases numbered 10, after V lost 5 bases and J lost 1 base. CDR1 is LGHNT and CDR2 is FRNRAP in the germline V gene. The CDR3 DNA is TGTGCTAGTGGTCCGGATTCGGGACAGGTTTCTGGGGCCAACGTCCTGACTTTC. Translation: CASGPDSGQVSGANVLTF.

Turning to this clonotype: Mismatch with germline at one junction end may stem from a read error. This sequence joins TRBV2 and TRBJ2-7; possibly TRBD2 for D (6 bases). The CDR3 contains 12 residues. CDR1 and CDR2 (germline): SNHLY, FYNNEI. CDR3 DNA sequence: TGTGCCAGCAGTCCAATAGCGGTGCGAGCAACATTC. It yields the protein CASSPIAVRATF.

This chain uses TRBV24-1 with TRBJ2-5, with a tentative D call TRBD1 (5 bases). In germline, CDR1 is KGHDR, CDR2 SFDVKD. V lost 7 bases, J lost 3 bases, and 17 bases lay in between. CDR3 size: 15 residues. As DNA, the CDR3 is TGTGCCACCAGCAACTATAGGACGGACAAAGAGACCCAGTACTTC. It encodes CATSNYRTDKETQYF.

This clonotype was found a few times. The V gene is TRBV27, the J gene TRBJ1-3; D ambiguous. The CDR3 consists of 14 residues. Germline values: CDR1 MNHEY, CDR2 SMNVEV (reference sequence). V was pared by 6 bases and J by 0 bases, with 9 bases between. DNA for the CDR3: TGTGCCAGCAGATTGACTAGCTCTGGAAACACCATATATTTT. It is translated as CASRLTSSGNTIYF.

This chain connects TRBV7-2 to TRBJ2-5; 9 nucleotides match TRBD1. The ends lost 1 base at V and 2 bases at J; junction bases unmatched: 2. The CDR3 sequence is 15 residues long. Germline CDR1 and CDR2: SGHTA and FQGNSA. In DNA form, the CDR3 reads TGTGCCAGCAGCTTAGACAGGGGGCTTCAAGAGACCCAGTACTTC. Amino acid sequence: CASSLDRGLQETQYF.

The chain carries TRBV5-4 and TRBJ1-1, with D perhaps matching TRBD1 (6 bases). Per the germline V gene, CDR1 is SGHNT and CDR2 is YYREEE (reference sequence). The CDR3 is made up of 14 amino acids. Trimming cost V 4 bases and J 1 base, with 11 bases left between them. As DNA, the CDR3 is TGTGCCAGCAGCCGACAGGACAAGAACACTGAAGCTTTCTTT. It codes for CASSRQDKNTEAFF.

This clonotype has ten or more counts. This sequence joins TRBV7-6 and TRBJ1-1, with D hard to call. Trimming took off 1 base at V and 5 bases at J, with 11 bases between the two ends. This CDR3 is built from 14 residues. Germline values: CDR1 SGHVS, CDR2 FNYEAQ. CDR3 loop: CASSLDTSGTEAFF. DNA for the CDR3: TGTGCCAGCAGCTTAGACACCTCGGGGACTGAAGCTTTCTTT.

V and J are TRBV28 and TRBJ1-6, with D perhaps matching TRBD1 (6 bases). Trimming cost V 3 bases and J 14 bases, with 23 bases left between them. CDR1 is MDHEN, CDR2 SYDVKM, per germline. The CDR3 has 16 residues. The CDR3 loop reads CASSLGGGASRMALHF. The CDR3, as DNA: TGTGCCAGCAGTTTGGGGGGGGGGGCCTCCCGGATGGCCCTCCACTTT.

The CDR3 coding sequence is TGTGCCAGCAGCCCAGGGAGAGACAGGGGGCGTCTAAATGAGCAGTTCTTC. Its translation is CASSPGRDRGRLNEQFF. The V gene is TRBV7-6, the J gene TRBJ2-1, with 10 bases lining up with TRBD1. This CDR3 spans 17 amino acids. V shed 5 bases and J 7 bases; nucleotides not matched to a gene: 14. Germline V gives CDR1 SGHVS, CDR2 FNYEAQ.